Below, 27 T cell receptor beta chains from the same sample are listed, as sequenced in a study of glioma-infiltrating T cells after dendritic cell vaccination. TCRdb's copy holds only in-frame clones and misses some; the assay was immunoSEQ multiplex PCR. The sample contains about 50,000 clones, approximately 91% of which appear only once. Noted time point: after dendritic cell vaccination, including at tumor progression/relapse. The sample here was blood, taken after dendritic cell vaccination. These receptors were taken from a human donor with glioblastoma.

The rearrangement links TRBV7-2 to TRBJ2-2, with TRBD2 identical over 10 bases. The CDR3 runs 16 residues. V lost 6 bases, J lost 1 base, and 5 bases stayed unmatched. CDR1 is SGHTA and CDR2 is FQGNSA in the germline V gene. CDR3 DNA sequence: TGTGCCAGCAGACACCCTAGCGGGAGGAACACCGGGGAGCTGTTTTTT. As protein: CASRHPSGRNTGELFF.

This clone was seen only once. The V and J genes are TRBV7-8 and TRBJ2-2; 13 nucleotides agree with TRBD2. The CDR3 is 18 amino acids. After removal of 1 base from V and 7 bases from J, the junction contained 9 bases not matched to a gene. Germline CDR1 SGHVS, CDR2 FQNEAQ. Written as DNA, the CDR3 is TGTGCCAGCAGCTTAGTCCCGGGACTAGCGGGACTGGACGGGGAGCTGTTTTTT. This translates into CASSLVPGLAGLDGELFF.

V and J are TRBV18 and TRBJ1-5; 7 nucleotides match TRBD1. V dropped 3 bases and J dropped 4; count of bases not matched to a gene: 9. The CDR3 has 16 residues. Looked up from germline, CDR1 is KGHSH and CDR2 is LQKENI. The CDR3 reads CASSPRDSSLNQPQHF. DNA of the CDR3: TGTGCCAGCTCACCCAGGGACAGTTCCCTTAATCAGCCCCAGCATTTT.

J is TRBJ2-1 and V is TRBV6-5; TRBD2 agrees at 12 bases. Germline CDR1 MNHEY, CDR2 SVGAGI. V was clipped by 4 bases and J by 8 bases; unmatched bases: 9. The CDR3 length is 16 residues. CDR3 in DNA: TGTGCCAGCAGTTCCACGACTAGCGGGGGAAGGCATGAGCAGTTCTTC. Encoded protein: CASSSTTSGGRHEQFF.

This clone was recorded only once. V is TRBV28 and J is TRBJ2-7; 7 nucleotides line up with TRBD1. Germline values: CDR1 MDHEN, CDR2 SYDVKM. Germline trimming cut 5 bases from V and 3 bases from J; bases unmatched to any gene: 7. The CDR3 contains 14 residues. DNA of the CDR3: TGTGCCAGCAGTGGGGCAGGACAGGTCTACGAGCAGTACTTC. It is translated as CASSGAGQVYEQYF.

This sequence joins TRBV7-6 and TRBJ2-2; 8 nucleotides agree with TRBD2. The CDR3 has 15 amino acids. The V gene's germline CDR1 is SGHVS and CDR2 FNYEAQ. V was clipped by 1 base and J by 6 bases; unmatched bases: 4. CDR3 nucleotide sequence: TGTGCCAGCAGCTTAGAAACCGGGGGGGCCGGGGAGCTGTTTTTT. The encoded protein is CASSLETGGAGELFF.

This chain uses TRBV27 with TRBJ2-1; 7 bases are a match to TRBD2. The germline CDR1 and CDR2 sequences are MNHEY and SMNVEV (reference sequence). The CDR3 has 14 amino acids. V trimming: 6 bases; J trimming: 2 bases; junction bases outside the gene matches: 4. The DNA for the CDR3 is TGTGCCAGCAGCAGAGGGACTACCTACAATGAGCAGTTCTTC. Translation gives CASSRGTTYNEQFF.

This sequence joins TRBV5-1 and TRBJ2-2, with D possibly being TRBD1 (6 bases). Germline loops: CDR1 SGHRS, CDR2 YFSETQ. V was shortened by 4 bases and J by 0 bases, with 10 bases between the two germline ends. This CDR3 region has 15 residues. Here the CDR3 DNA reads TGCGCCAGCAGCCTCAGGACAGCGAACACCGGGGAGCTGTTTTTT. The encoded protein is CASSLRTANTGELFF.

The CDR3 DNA is TGTGCCAGCAGGGGTCTAGCGGGAGTAGGCGAGCAGTACTTC. It yields the protein CASRGLAGVGEQYF. V and J are TRBV27 and TRBJ2-5, with 10 bases aligning to TRBD2. Gene TRBJ2-7 matches the end of the DNA better, so the J call may be wrong. The CDR3 is 14 residues long. The germline V gene encodes CDR1 MNHEY and CDR2 SMNVEV (reference sequence).

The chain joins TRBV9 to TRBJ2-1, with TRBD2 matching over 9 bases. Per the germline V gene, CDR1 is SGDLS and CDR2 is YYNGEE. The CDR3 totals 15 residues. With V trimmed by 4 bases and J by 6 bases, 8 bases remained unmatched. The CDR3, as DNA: TGTGCCAGCAGCCCCCAGGGACTAGCCGGCAATGAGCAGTTCTTC. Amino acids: CASSPQGLAGNEQFF.

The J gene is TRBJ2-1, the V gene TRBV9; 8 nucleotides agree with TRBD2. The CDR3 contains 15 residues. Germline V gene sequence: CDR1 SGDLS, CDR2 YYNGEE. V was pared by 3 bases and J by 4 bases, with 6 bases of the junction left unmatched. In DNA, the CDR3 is TGTGCCAGCAGCGAAGCGGGAGACCGATACAATGAGCAGTTCTTC. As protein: CASSEAGDRYNEQFF. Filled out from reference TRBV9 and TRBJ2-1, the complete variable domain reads DSGVTQTPKHLITATGQRVTLRCSPRSGDLSVYWYQQSLDQGLQFLIQYYNGEERAKGNILERFSAQQFPDLHSELNLSSLELGDSALYFCASSEAGDRYNEQFFGPGTRLTVL.

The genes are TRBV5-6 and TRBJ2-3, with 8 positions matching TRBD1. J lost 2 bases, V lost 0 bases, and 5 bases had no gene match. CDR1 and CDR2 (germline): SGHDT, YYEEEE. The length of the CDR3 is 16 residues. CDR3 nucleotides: TGTGCCAGCAGCTTGGGGGGGACAGGAGTCACAGATACGCAGTATTTT. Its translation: CASSLGGTGVTDTQYF.

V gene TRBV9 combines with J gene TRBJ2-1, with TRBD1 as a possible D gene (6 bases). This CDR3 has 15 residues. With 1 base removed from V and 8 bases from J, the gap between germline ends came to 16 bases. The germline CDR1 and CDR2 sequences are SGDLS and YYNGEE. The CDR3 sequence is CASSVWGRGLDEQFF. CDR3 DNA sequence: TGTGCCAGCAGCGTATGGGGCAGGGGTCTTGATGAGCAGTTCTTC.

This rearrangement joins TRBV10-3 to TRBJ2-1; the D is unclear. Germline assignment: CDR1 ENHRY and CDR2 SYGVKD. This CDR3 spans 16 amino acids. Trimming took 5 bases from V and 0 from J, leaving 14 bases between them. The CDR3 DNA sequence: TGTGCCATCAGTTCGGCCAGCGTTAGCTCCTACAATGAGCAGTTCTTC. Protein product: CAISSASVSSYNEQFF.

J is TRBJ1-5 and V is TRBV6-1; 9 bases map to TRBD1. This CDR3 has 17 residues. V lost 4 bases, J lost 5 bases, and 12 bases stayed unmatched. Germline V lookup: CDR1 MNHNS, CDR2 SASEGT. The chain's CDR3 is CASSGEPGQGLHQPQHF. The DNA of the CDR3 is TGTGCCAGCAGTGGGGAGCCGGGACAGGGTCTCCATCAGCCCCAGCATTTT.

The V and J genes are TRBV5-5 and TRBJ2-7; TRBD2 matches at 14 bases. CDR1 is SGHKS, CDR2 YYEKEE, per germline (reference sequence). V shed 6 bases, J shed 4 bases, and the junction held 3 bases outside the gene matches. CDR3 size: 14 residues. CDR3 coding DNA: TGTGCCAGCAAGGGACTAGCGGGAGCGTACGAGCAGTACTTC. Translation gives CASKGLAGAYEQYF.

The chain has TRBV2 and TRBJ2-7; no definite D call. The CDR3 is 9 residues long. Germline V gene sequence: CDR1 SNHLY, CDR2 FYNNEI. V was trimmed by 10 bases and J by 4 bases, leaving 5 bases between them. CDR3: CATPYEQYF. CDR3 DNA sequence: TGTGCCACCCCTTACGAGCAGTACTTC.

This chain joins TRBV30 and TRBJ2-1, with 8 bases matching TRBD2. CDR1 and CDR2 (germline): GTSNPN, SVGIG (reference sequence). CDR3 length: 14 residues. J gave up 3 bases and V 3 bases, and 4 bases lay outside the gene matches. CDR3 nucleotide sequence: TGTGCCTGGAGAGCTAGCGGGCTCTACAATGAGCAGTTCTTC. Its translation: CAWRASGLYNEQFF.

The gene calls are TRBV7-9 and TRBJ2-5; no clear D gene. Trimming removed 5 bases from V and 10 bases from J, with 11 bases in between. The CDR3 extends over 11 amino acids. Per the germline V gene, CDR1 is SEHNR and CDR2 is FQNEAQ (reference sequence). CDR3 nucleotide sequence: TGTGCCAGCAGCGCCGGGTCTGGCCAGTACTTC. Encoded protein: CASSAGSGQYF.

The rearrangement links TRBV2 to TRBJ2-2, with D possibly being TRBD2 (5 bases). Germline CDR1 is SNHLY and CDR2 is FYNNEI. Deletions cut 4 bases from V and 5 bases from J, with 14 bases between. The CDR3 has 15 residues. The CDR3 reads CASSGIGLGTGELFF. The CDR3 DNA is TGTGCCAGCAGTGGTATAGGACTGGGAACCGGGGAGCTGTTTTTT.

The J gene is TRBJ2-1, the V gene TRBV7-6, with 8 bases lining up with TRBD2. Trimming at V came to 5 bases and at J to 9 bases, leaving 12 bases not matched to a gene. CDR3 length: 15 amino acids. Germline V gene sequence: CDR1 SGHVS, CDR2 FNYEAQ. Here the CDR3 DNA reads TGTGCCAGCAGCGTTAGCGGGGACCCGAGGGCTGAGCAGTTCTTC. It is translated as CASSVSGDPRAEQFF.

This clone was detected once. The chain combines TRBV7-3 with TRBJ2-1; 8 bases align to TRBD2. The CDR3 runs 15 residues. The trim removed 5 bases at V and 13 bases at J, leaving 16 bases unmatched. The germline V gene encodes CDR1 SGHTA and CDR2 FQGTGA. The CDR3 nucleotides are TGTGCCAGCAGCAGGTCAGCGGGAGACCTAAACGATCAGTTCTTC. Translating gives CASSRSAGDLNDQFF.

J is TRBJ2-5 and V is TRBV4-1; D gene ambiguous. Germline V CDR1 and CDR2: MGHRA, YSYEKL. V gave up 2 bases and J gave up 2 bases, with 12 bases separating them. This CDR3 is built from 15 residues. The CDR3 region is CASSQRHLHQETQYF. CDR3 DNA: TGCGCCAGCAGCCAACGACACTTGCATCAAGAGACCCAGTACTTC.

The CDR3 loop is CASSSRADEQFF. The CDR3 nucleotides read TGTGCCAGCAGCTCGCGGGCTGATGAGCAGTTCTTC. V and J are TRBV7-6 and TRBJ2-1; the D gene is possibly TRBD2 (5 bases). CDR3 length: 12 amino acids. The V gene lost 4 bases and the J gene lost 8 bases, with 9 bases spanning the gap. Germline CDR1 reads SGHVS; CDR2 reads FNYEAQ.

This chain's CDR3 is CSVNKPGVGEAFF. CDR3 nucleotide sequence: TGCAGCGTTAACAAGCCGGGGGTTGGTGAAGCTTTCTTT. V is TRBV29-1 and J is TRBJ1-1; maybe TRBD1 (5 bases). The CDR3 spans 13 residues. Trimming pared 5 bases from V and 7 bases from J, leaving 17 bases between. The V gene's germline CDR1 is SQVTM and CDR2 ANQGSEA.

CDR3 DNA sequence: TGTGCCAGCAGCTTGGGAGCTGATACGCAGTATTTT. It encodes CASSLGADTQYF. The gene calls are TRBV5-4 and TRBJ2-3, with D hard to call. The germline V and J ends were trimmed by 0 bases and 6 bases, with 5 bases remaining between them. Germline V lookup: CDR1 SGHNT, CDR2 YYREEE (reference sequence). The CDR3 sequence is 12 residues long.

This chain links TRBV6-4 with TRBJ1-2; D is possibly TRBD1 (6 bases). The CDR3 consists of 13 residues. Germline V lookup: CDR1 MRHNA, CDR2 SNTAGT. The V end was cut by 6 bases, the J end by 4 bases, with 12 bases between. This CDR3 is CASSPDRTYGYTF. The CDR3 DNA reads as TGTGCCAGCAGCCCGGACAGAACCTATGGCTACACCTTC.